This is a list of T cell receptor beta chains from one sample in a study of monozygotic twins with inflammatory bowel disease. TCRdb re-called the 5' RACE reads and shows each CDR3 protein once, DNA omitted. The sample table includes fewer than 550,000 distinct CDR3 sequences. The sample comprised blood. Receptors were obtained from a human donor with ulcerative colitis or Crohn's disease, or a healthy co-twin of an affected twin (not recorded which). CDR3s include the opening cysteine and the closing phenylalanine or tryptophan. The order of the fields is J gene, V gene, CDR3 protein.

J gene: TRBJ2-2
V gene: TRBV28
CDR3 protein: CASSRDRNTGELFF

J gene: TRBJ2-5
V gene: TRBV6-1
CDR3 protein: CASSRDRGVKTQYF

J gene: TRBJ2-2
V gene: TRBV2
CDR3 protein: CASSGVAGDGELFF

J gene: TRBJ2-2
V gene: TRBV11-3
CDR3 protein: CASSLGLAGELFF

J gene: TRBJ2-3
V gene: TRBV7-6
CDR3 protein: CASSTASGGVSDTQYF

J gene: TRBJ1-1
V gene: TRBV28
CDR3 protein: CATLPGGLTEAFF

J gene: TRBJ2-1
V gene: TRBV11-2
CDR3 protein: CASHAPSGYEQFF

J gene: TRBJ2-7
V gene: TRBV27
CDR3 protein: CASRSSGVYEQYF

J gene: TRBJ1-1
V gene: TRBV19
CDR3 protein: CASSILGTGGTEAFF

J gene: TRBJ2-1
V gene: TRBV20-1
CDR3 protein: CSAYLGGFHNEQFF

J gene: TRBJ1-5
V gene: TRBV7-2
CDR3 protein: CASSLGRIQPQHF

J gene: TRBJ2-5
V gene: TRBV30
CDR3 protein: CAWSVIQGPQETQYF

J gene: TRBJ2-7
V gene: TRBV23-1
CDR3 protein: CASSHLHRDRLYEQYF

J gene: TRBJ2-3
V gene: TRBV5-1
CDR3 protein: CASSLRRGETDTQYF

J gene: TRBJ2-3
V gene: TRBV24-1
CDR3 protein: CATSDLGRLGIDTQYF

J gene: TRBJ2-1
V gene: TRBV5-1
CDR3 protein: CASSLVGPGGRYEQFF

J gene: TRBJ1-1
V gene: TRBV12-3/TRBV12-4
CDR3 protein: CASSLGPIGNTEAFF

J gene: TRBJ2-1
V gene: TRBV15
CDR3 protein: CATSIRGLGINEQFF

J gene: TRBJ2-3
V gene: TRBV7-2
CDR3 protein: CASSLERPDTQYF

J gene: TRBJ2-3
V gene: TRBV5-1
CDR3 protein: CASSPDGFWADTQYF

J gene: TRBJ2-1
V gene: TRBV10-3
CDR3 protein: CAISESPPRTPEQFF